The clone carrying this TCR beta chain showed up many times. In patients chosen for sequencing, flow cytometry had shown CD8+CD57+ cell expansion. This entry is derived from a study of CD8+CD57+ T cells in acquired aplastic anemia. Looked up from germline, CDR1 is SGHRS and CDR2 is YFSETQ. The CDR3 has 13 residues. The junction had 8 bases not matched to a gene; V was cut back by 4 bases and J by 8 bases. Researchers used genomic DNA as the template to profile TCR beta VDJ and CDR3. From the reads, TCRdb called clonotypes with MiXCR, one entry per CDR3 protein. The top ten hold 8% to 10% of the sample, which has approximately 190,000 distinct CDR3 sequences, 40% to 55% seen once.

V and J are TRBV5-1 and TRBJ1-2; 7 bases fit TRBD1. Sample: sorted CD4+, CD8+, or CD8+CD57+ T cells (not recorded which) from PBMCs. The TCR originated in a human donor with aplastic anemia. As DNA, the CDR3 is TGCGCCAGCAGCGAAACAGGGGTCCGCGGCTACACCTTC. The encoded protein is CASSETGVRGYTF.